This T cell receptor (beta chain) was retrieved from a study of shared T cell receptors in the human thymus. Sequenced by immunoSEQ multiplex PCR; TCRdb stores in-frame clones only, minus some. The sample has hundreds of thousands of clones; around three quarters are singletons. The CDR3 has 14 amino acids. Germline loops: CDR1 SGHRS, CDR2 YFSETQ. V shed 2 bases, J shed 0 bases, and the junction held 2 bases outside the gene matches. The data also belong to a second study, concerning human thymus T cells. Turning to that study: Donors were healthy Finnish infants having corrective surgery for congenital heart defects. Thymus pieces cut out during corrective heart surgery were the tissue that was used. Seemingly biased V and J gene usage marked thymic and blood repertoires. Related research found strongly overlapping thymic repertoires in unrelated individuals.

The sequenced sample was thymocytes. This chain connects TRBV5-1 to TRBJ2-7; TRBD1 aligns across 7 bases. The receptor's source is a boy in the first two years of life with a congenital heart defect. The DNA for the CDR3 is TGCGCCAGCAGCTTAGGGACAGACTCCTACGAGCAGTACTTC. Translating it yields CASSLGTDSYEQYF. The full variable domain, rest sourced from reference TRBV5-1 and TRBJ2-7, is KAGVTQTPRYLIKTRGQQVTLSCSPISGHRSVSWYQQTPGQGLQFLFEYFSETQRNKGNFPGRFSGRQFSNSRSEMNVSTLELGDSALYLCASSLGTDSYEQYFGPGTRLTVT.